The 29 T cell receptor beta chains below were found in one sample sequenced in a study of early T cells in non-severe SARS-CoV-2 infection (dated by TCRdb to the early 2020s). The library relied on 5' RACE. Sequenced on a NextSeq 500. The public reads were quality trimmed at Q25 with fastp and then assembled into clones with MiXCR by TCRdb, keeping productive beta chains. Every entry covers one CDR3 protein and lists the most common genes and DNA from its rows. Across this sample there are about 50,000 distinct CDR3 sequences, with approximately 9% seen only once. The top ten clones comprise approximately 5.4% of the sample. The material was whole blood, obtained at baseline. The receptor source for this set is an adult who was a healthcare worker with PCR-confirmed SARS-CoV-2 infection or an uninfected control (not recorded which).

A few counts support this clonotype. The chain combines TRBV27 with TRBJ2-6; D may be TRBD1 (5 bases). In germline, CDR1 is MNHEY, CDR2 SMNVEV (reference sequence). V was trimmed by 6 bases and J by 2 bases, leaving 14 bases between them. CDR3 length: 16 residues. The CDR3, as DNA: TGTGCCAGCAGCCAAAGACAGTCAACTGGGGCCAACGTCCTGACTTTC. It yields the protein CASSQRQSTGANVLTF. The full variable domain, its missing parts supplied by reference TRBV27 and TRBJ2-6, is EAQVTQNPRYLITVTGKKLTVTCSQNMNHEYMSWYRQDPGLGLRQIYYSMNVEVTDKGDVPEGYKVSRKEKRNFPLILESPSPNQTSLYFCASSQRQSTGANVLTFGAGSRLTVL.

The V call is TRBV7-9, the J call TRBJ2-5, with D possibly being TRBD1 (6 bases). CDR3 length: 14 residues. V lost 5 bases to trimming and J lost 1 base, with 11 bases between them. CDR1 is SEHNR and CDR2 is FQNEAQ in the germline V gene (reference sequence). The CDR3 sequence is CASSQTGSQETQYF. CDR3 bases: TGTGCCAGCAGCCAAACAGGGAGCCAAGAGACCCAGTACTTC.

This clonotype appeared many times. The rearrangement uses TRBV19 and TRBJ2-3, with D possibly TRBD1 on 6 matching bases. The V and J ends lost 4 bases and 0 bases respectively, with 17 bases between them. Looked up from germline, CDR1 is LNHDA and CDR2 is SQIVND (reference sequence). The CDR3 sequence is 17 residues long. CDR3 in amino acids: CASSTWTSGASTDTQYF. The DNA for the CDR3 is TGTGCCAGTAGTACATGGACCTCAGGGGCCAGCACAGATACGCAGTATTTT.

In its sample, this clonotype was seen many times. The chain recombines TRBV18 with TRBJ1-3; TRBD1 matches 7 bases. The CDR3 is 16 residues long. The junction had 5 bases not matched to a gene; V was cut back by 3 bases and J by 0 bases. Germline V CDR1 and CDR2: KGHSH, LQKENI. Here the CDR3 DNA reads TGTGCCAGCTCACCGGAGGGACAGTTCTCTGGAAACACCATATATTTT. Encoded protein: CASSPEGQFSGNTIYF.

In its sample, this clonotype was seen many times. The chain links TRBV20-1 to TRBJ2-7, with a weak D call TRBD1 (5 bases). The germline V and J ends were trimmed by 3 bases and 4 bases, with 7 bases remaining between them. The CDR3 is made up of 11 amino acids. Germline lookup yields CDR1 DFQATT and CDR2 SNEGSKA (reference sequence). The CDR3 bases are TGCAGTGCTAGTAAGGGGTACGAGCAGTACTTC. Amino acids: CSASKGYEQYF.

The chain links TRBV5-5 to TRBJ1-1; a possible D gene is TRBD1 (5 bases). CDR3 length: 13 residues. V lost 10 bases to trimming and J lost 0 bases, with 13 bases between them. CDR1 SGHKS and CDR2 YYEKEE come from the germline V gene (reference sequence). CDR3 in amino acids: CAGGNAVNTEAFF. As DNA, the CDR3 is TGTGCCGGGGGTAATGCGGTGAACACTGAAGCTTTCTTT.

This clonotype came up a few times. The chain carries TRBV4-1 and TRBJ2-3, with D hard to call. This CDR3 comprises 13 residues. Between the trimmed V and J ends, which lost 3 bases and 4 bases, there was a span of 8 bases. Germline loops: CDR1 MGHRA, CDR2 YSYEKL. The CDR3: CASSQHHSDTQYF. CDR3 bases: TGCGCCAGCAGCCAGCACCACTCAGATACGCAGTATTTT.

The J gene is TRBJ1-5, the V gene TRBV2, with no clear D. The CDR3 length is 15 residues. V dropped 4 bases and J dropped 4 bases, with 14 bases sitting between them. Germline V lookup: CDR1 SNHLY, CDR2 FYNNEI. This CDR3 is CASSGPEPTNQPQHF. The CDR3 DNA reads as TGTGCCAGCAGTGGTCCCGAGCCAACTAATCAGCCCCAGCATTTT.

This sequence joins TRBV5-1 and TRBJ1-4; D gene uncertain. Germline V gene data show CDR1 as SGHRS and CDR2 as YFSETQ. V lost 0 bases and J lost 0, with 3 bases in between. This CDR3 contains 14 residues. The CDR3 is CASSLDSTNEKLFF. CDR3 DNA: TGCGCCAGCAGCTTGGACTCAACTAATGAAAAACTGTTTTTT.

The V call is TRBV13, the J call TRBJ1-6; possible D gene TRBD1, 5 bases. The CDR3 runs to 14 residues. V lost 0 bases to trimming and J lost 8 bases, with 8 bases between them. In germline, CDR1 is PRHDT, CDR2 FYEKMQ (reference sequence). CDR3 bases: TGTGCCAGCAGCTTAGGGAGGGGATATTCACCCCTCCACTTT. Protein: CASSLGRGYSPLHF.

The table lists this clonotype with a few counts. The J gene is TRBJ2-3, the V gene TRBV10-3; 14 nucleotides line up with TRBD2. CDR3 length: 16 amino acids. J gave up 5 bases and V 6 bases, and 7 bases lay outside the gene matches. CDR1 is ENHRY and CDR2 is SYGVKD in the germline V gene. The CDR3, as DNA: TGTGCCATCAGATCCGGGACTAGCGGGGGCATAGATACGCAGTATTTT. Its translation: CAIRSGTSGGIDTQYF.

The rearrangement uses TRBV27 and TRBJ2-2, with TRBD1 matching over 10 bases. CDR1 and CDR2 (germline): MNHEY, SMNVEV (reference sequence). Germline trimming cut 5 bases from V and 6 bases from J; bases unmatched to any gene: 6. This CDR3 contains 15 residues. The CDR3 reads CASSPRTGGPGELFF. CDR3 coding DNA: TGTGCCAGCAGTCCAAGGACAGGGGGACCCGGGGAGCTGTTTTTT.

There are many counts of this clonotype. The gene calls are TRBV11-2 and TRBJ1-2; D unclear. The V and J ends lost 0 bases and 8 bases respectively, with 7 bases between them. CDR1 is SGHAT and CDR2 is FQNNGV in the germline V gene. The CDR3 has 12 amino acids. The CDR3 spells CASSLDRSGYTF. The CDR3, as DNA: TGTGCCAGCAGCTTAGATCGGAGCGGCTACACCTTC. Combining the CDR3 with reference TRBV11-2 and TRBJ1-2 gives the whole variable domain EAGVAQSPRYKIIEKRQSVAFWCNPISGHATLYWYQQILGQGPKLLIQFQNNGVVDDSQLPKDRFSAERLKGVDSTLKIQPAKLEDSAVYLCASSLDRSGYTFGSGTRLTVV.

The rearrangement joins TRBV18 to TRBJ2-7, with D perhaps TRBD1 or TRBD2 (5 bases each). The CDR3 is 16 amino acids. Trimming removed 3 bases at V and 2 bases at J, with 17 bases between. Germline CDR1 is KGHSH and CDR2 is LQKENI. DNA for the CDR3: TGTGCCAGCTCACCCTACCCCGGGACGGGGACCTACGAGCAGTACTTC. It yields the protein CASSPYPGTGTYEQYF.

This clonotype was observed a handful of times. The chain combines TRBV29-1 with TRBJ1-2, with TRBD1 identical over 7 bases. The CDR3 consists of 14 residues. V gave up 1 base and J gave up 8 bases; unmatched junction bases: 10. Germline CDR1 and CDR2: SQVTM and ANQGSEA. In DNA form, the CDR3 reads TGCAGCGTTGAAGCCAAGACAGGGCTAGGGGGCTACACCTTC. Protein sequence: CSVEAKTGLGGYTF.

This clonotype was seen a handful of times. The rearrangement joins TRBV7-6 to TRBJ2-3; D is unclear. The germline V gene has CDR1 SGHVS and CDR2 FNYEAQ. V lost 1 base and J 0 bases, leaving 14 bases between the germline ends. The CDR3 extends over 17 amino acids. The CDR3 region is CASSLEGVASSTDTQYF. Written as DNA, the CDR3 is TGTGCCAGCAGCTTAGAGGGTGTAGCATCTAGCACAGATACGCAGTATTTT. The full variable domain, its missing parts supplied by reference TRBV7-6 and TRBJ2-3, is GAGVSQSPRYKVTKRGQDVALRCDPISGHVSLYWYRQALGQGPEFLTYFNYEAQQDKSGLPNDRFSAERPEGSISTLTIQRTEQRDSAMYRCASSLEGVASSTDTQYFGPGTRLTVL.

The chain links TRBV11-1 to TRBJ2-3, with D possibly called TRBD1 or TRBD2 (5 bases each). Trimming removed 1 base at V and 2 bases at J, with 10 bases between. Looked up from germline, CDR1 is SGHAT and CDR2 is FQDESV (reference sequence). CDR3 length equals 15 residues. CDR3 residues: CASSLDGDHTDTQYF. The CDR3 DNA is TGTGCCAGCAGCTTAGACGGGGACCACACAGATACGCAGTATTTT.

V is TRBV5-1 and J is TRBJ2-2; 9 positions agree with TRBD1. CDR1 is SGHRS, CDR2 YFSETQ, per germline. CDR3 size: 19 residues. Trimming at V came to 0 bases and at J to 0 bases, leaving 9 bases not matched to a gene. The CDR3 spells CASSLALGQGLSNTGELFF. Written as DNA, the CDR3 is TGCGCCAGCAGCTTGGCCCTCGGACAGGGGCTTTCGAACACCGGGGAGCTGTTTTTT.

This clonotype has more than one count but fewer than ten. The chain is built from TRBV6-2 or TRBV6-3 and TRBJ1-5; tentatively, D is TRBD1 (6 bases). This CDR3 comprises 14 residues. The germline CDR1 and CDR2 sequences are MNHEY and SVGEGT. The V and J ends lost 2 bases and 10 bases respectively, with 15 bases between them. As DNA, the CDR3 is TGTGCCAGCAGTTACGGAACAGGGCCTCACCCCCAGCATTTT. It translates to CASSYGTGPHPQHF.

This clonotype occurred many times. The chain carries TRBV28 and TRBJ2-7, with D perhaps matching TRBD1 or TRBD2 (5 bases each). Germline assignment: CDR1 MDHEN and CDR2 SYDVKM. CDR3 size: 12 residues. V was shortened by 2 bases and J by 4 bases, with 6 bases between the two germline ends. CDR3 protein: CASSLGGYEQYF. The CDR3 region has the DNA TGTGCCAGCAGTTTAGGGGGATACGAGCAGTACTTC.

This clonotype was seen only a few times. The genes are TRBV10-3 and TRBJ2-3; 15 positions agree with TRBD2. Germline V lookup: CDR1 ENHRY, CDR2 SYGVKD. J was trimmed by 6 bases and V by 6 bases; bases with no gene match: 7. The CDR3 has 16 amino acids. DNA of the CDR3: TGTGCCATCAGCCCGGGACTAGCGGGAGGAAGGGATACGCAGTATTTT. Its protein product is CAISPGLAGGRDTQYF.

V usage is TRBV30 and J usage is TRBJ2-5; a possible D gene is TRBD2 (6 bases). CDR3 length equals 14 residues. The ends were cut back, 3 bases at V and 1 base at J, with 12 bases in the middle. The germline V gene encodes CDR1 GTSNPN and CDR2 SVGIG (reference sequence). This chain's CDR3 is CAWRSAGPQETQYF. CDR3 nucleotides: TGTGCCTGGAGAAGCGCGGGGCCCCAAGAGACCCAGTACTTC.

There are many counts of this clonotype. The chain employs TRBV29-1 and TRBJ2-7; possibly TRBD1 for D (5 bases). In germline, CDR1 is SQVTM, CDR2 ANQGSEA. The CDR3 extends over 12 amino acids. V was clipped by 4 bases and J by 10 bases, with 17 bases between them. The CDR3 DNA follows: TGCAGCGTTGGGACATCGGGCTTTGGACAGTACTTC. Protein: CSVGTSGFGQYF.

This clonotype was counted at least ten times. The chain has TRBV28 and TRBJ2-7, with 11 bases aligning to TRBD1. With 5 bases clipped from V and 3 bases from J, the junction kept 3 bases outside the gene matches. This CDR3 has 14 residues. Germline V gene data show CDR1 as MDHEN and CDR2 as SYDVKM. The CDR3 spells CASSGTGGGYEQYF. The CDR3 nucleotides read TGTGCCAGCAGTGGGACAGGGGGAGGCTACGAGCAGTACTTC.

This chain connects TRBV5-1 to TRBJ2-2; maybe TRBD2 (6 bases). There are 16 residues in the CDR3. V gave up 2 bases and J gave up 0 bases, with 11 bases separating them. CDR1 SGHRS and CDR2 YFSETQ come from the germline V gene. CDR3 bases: TGCGCCAGCAGCTTTACCGGGACTTCGAACACCGGGGAGCTGTTTTTT. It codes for CASSFTGTSNTGELFF. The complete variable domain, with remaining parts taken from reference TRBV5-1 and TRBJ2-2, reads KAGVTQTPRYLIKTRGQQVTLSCSPISGHRSVSWYQQTPGQGLQFLFEYFSETQRNKGNFPGRFSGRQFSNSRSEMNVSTLELGDSALYLCASSFTGTSNTGELFFGEGSRLTVL.

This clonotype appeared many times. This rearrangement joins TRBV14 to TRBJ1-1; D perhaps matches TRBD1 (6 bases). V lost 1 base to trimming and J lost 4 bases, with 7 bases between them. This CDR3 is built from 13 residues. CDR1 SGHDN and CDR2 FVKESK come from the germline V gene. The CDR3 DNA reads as TGTGCCAGCAGCCAAGCCAGGGGCACTGAAGCTTTCTTT. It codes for CASSQARGTEAFF. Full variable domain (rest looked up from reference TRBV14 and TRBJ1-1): EAGVTQFPSHSVIEKGQTVTLRCDPISGHDNLYWYRRVMGKEIKFLLHFVKESKQDESGMPNNRFLAERTGGTYSTLKVQPAELEDSGVYFCASSQARGTEAFFGQGTRLTVV.

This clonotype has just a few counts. The CDR3 region is CASSVFSTGSSYNEQFF. CDR3 bases: TGTGCCAGCAGCGTATTCTCGACAGGCAGCTCCTACAATGAGCAGTTCTTC. This sequence joins TRBV9 and TRBJ2-1, with D perhaps TRBD1 (6 bases). The germline V and J ends were trimmed by 1 base and 0 bases, with 14 bases remaining between them. Germline V gene data show CDR1 as SGDLS and CDR2 as YYNGEE. The CDR3 has 17 amino acids.

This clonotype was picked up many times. The CDR3 sequence is CSPLVSGYGYTF. The CDR3 DNA follows: TGCAGTCCCCTGGTATCCGGGTATGGCTACACCTTC. The chain recombines TRBV20-1 with TRBJ1-2; D gene uncertain. The length of the CDR3 is 12 residues. Between the trimmed V and J ends, which lost 8 bases and 5 bases, there was a span of 15 bases. Germline loops: CDR1 DFQATT, CDR2 SNEGSKA (reference sequence).

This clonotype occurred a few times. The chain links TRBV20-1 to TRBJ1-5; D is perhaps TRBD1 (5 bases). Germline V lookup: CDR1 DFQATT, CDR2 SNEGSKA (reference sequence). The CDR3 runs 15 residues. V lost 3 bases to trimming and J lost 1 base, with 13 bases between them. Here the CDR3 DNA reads TGCAGTGCTAGCGGGGGGGTATGGAGCAATCAGCCCCAGCATTTT. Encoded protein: CSASGGVWSNQPQHF.